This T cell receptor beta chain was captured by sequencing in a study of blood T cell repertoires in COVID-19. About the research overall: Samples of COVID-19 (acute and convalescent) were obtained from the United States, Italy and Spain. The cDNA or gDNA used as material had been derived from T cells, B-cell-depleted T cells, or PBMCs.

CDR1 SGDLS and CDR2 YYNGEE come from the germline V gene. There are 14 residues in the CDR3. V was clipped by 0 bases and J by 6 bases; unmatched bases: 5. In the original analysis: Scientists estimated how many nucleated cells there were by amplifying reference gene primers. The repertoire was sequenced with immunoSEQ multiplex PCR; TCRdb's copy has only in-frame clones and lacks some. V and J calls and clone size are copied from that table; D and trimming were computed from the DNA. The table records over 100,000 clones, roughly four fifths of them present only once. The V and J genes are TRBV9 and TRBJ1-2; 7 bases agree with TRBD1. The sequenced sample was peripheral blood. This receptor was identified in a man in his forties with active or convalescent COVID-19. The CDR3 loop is CASSVVPTGNGYTF. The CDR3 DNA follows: TGTGCCAGCAGCGTAGTTCCGACAGGGAATGGCTACACCTTC.